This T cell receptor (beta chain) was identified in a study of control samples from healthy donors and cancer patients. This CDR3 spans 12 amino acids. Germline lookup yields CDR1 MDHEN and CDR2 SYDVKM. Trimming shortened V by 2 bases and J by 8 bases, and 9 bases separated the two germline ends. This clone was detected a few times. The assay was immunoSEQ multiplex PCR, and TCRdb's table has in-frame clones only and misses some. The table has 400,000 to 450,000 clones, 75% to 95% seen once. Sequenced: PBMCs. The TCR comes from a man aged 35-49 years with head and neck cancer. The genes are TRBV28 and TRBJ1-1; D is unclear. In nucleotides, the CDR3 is TGTGCCAGCAGTTTAGAGCAGGTGGAAGCTTTCTTT. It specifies CASSLEQVEAFF.